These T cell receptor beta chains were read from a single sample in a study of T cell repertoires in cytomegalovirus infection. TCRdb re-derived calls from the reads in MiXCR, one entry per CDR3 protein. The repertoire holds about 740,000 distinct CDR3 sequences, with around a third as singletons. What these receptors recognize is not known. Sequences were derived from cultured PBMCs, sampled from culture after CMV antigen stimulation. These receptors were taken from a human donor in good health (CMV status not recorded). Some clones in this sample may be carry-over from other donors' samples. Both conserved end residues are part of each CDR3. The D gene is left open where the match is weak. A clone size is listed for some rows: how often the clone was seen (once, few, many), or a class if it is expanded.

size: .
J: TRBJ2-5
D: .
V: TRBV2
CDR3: CASSEVPGTGQTQYF
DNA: TGTGCCAGCAGTGAAGTACCCGGGACGGGGCAGACCCAGTACTTC

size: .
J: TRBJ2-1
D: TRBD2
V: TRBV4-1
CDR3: CASSQVGSGGAGEQFF
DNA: TGTGCCAGCAGCCAAGTGGGTAGCGGGGGGGCCGGTGAGCAGTTCTTC

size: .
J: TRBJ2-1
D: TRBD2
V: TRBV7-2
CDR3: CASSRIAGEQFF
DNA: TGTGCCAGCAGCCGCATAGCGGGTGAGCAGTTCTTC

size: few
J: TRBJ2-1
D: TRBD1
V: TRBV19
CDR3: CASSIEFIGQGRNEQFF
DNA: TGTGCCAGTAGTATAGAGTTTATAGGACAGGGTCGCAATGAGCAGTTCTTC

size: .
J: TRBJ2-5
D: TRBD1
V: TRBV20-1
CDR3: CSARETGEGAQYF
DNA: TGCAGTGCTAGAGAGACAGGGGAAGGAGCCCAGTACTTC

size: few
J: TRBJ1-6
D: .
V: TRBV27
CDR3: CASSFGSASRNNSPLHF
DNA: TGTGCCAGCAGTTTCGGGTCCGCTAGCAGGAATAATTCACCCCTCCACTTT

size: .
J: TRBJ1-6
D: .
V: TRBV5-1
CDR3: CASSADGRNSPLHF
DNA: TGCGCCAGCAGCGCTGACGGAAGGAATTCACCCCTCCACTTT

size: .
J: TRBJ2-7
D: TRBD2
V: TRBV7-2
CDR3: CASSAAGTSYEQYF
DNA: TGTGCCAGCAGCGCCGCCGGGACTAGCTACGAGCAGTACTTC

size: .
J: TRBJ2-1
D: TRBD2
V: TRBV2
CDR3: CASSPGTSVHEQFF
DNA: TGTGCCAGCAGTCCCGGGACTAGTGTCCATGAGCAGTTCTTC

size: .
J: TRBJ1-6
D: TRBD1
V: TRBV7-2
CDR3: CASSSTGVGSYNSPLHF
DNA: TGTGCCAGCAGCAGTACAGGGGTGGGCTCCTATAATTCACCCCTCCACTTT

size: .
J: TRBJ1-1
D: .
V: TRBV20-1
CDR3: CSARDVSAGLNTEAFF
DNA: TGCAGTGCTAGAGATGTATCCGCAGGGTTGAACACTGAAGCTTTCTTT

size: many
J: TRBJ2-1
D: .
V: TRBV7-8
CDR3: CASSGRQRFEQFF
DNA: TGTGCCAGCAGCGGAAGACAGAGGTTTGAGCAGTTCTTC

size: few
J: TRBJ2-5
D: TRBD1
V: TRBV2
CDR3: CASSGQGEETQYF
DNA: TGTGCCAGCAGTGGACAGGGCGAAGAGACCCAGTACTTC

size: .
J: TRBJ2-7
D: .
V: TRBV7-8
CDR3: CASSWVRVSYEQYF
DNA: TGTGCCAGCAGTTGGGTCCGGGTATCCTACGAGCAGTACTTC

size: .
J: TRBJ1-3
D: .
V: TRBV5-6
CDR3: CASTFINSGNTIYF
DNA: TGTGCCAGCACCTTCATCAACTCTGGAAACACCATATATTTT

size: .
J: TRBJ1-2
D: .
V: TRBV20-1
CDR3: CSAIQDPEGYTF
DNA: TGCAGTGCAATTCAGGATCCTGAAGGCTACACCTTC

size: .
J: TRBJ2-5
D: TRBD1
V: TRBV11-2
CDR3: CASSPTGGVETQYF
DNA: TGTGCCAGCAGCCCAACAGGGGGCGTAGAGACCCAGTACTTC

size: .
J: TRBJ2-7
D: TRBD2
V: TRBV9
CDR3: CASSVGLAGNYEQYF
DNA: TGTGCCAGCAGCGTAGGACTAGCGGGGAACTACGAGCAGTACTTC

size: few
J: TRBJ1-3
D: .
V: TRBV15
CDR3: CATSTRGAGNTIYF
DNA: TGTGCCACCAGCACTAGGGGGGCTGGAAACACCATATATTTT

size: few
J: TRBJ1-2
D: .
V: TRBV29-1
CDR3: CSVVADTVYGYTF
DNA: TGCAGCGTTGTCGCCGACACGGTCTATGGCTACACCTTC

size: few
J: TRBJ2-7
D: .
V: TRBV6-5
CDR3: CASSLLAGEQYF
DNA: TGTGCCAGCTCCCTCCTGGCAGGTGAGCAGTACTTC

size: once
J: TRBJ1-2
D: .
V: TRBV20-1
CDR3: CSASRLLEGSKDGYTF
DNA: TGCAGTGCTAGCCGTCTTTTGGAGGGCTCCAAGGATGGCTACACCTTC

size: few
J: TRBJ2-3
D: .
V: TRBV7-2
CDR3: CASSRHKGLGTDTQYF
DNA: TGTGCCAGCAGCCGCCACAAGGGGCTAGGGACAGATACGCAGTATTTT

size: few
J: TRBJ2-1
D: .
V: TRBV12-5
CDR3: CASGLVPDGVSYNEQFF
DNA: TGTGCTAGTGGTTTGGTACCCGACGGGGTTTCCTACAATGAGCAGTTCTTC

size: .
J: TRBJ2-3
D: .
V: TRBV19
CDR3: CASTARQADTQYF
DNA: TGTGCCAGTACAGCGCGGCAGGCAGATACGCAGTATTTT

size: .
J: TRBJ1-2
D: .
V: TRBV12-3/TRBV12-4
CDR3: CASSPSPAHYGYTF
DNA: TGTGCCAGCAGCCCCTCCCCAGCCCACTATGGCTACACCTTC

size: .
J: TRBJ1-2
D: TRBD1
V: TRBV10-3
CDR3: CAISTQGAYGYTF
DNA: TGTGCCATCAGTACACAGGGGGCTTATGGCTACACCTTC

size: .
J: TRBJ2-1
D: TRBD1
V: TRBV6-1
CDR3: CASSDNRGLLSSYNEQFF
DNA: TGTGCCAGCAGTGACAACAGGGGGCTTTTATCCTCCTACAATGAGCAGTTCTTC

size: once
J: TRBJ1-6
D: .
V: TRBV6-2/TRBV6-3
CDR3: CASTGGRSYSPLHF
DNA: TGTGCCAGCACCGGGGGAAGAAGTTATTCACCCCTCCACTTT

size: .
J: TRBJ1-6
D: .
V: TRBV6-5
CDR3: CASSYGRQTYSPLHF
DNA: TGTGCCAGCAGTTACGGCAGGCAAACTTATTCACCCCTCCACTTT

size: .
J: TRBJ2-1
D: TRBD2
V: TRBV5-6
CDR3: CASSLIPGTRGEQFF
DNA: TGTGCCAGCAGCTTGATACCCGGGACTAGGGGTGAGCAGTTCTTC

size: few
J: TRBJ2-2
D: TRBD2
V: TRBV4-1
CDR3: CASSQVWLAGNTGELFF
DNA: TGCGCCAGCAGCCAAGTATGGCTAGCGGGGAACACCGGGGAGCTGTTTTTT

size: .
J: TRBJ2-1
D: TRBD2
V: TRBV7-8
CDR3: CASSLVGRASNEQFF
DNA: TGTGCCAGCAGCTTAGTCGGGAGGGCCTCCAATGAGCAGTTCTTC

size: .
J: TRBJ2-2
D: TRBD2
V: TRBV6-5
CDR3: CASTRGLAGAPGELFF
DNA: TGTGCCAGCACTAGGGGACTAGCGGGAGCCCCCGGGGAGCTGTTTTTT

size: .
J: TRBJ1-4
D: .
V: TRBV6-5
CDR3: CASSYSISARAREKLFF
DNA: TGTGCCAGCAGTTACTCGATTTCGGCCAGGGCCAGGGAAAAACTGTTTTTT

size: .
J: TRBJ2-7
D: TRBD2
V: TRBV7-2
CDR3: CASSPRTSGGYLYF
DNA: TGTGCCAGCAGCCCGCGGACTAGCGGGGGGTACTTGTACTTC

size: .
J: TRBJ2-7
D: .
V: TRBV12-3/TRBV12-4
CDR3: CASSTAGGGFEQYF
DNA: TGTGCCAGCAGCACCGCCGGAGGGGGCTTCGAGCAGTACTTC

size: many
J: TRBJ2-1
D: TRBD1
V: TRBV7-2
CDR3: CASSLGTGMLREQFF
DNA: TGTGCCAGCAGCCTCGGGACAGGGATGTTGCGTGAGCAGTTCTTC

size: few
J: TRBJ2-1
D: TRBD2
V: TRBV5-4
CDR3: CASSLMGLADIEQFF
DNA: TGTGCCAGCAGCTTGATGGGACTAGCGGATATTGAGCAGTTCTTC

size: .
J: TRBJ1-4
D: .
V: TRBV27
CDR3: CASRPRMREKLFF
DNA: TGTGCCAGCAGGCCGAGGATGCGAGAAAAACTGTTTTTT

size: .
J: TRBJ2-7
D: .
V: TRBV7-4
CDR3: CASSLGRGAGEQYF
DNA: TGTGCCAGCAGCTTAGGCCGGGGGGCGGGAGAGCAGTACTTC

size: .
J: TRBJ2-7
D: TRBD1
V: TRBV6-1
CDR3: CASSEFRQGSYEQYF
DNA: TGTGCCAGCAGTGAATTTAGACAGGGGAGCTACGAGCAGTACTTC

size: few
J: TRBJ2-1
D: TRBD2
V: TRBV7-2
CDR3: CASSLSGGHPYNEQFF
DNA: TGTGCCAGCAGCCTCTCGGGAGGCCACCCCTACAATGAGCAGTTCTTC

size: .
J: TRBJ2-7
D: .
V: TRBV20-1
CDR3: CSARDRTYEQYF
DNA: TGCAGTGCTAGAGATAGGACCTACGAGCAGTACTTC

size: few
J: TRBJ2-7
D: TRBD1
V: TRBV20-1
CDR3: CSAKYRGTEQYF
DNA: TGCAGTGCTAAGTACAGGGGGACGGAGCAGTACTTC

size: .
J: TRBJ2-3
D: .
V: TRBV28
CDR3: CASSRGTTSTDTQYF
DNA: TGTGCCAGCAGTCGCGGGACAACTAGCACAGATACGCAGTATTTT

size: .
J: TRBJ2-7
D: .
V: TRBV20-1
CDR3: CSVRRVDYEQYF
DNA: TGCAGTGTCCGAAGGGTCGACTACGAGCAGTACTTC

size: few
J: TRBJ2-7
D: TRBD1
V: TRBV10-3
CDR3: CAISRDRDYEQYF
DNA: TGTGCCATCAGTCGGGACAGGGACTACGAGCAGTACTTC

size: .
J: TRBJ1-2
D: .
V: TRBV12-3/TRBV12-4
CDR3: CASRKYRDRGYTF
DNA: TGTGCCAGCAGAAAATACAGGGATCGTGGCTACACCTTC

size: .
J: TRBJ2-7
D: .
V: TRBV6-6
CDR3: CASSPHREREQYF
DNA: TGTGCCAGCAGTCCGCACAGGGAACGCGAGCAGTACTTC

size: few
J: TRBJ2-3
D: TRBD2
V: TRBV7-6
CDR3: CASSPQAGGRDTQYF
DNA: TGTGCCAGCAGCCCCCAAGCGGGAGGGCGTGATACGCAGTATTTT

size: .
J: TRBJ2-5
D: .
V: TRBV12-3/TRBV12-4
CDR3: CASSRRLAGNQETQYF
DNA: TGTGCCAGCAGTCGACGGCTGGCAGGGAACCAAGAGACCCAGTACTTC

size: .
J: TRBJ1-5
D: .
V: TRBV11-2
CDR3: CASSLWGGDQPQHF
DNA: TGTGCCAGCAGCTTGTGGGGGGGGGATCAGCCCCAGCATTTT

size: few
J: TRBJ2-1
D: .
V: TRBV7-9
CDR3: CASSLGTTRSYNEQFF
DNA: TGTGCCAGCAGCTTAGGGACTACCCGCTCCTACAATGAGCAGTTCTTC

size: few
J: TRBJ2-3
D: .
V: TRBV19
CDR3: CASSILDGDTQYF
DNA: TGTGCCAGCAGTATCCTCGACGGCGATACGCAGTATTTT